This T cell receptor beta chain originates from a study of T cells in Graves' hyperthyroidism and ophthalmopathy. Study details: Blood was drawn when the patient was first diagnosed and still untreated. Findings and limits, study-wide: With a median lead of around 5.9 months before onset, the model predicted ophthalmopathy.

This clonotype was recorded at least ten times. What it binds is unknown. Trimming cost V 0 bases and J 11 bases, with 7 bases left between them. There are 10 residues in the CDR3. The germline CDR1 and CDR2 sequences are DFQATT and SNEGSKA (reference sequence). There were TCR beta CDR3 regions amplified from RNA transcripts. TCR CDR3 underwent first-round RT-PCR with the HTBI primer set. TCRdb re-called the multiplex PCR reads through MiXCR, storing one row per CDR3 protein. Here the sample spans around 450,000 distinct CDR3 sequences, approximately 15% being singletons. The sequence was collected from a woman younger than 30 with Graves' hyperthyroidism. This chain uses TRBV20-1 with TRBJ1-1, with D unresolved. The specimen was blood. CDR3 DNA sequence: TGCAGTGCTAGAGAAATGGGGGCTTTCTTT. Translated: CSAREMGAFF.